This T cell receptor beta chain came from a study of STAT3 mutations in large granular lymphocyte leukemia. Broader study findings: At least one immunodominant TCR beta clonotype appeared in every T-cell large granular lymphocyte leukemia patient.

Profiled with immunoSEQ multiplex PCR; TCRdb holds only in-frame clones, not every one. The sample lists roughly 46,000 clones; about three quarters were seen once. This clone appeared once. Its antigen is unknown. Germline values: CDR1 KGHSH, CDR2 LQKENI. The CDR3 totals 16 residues. V dropped 4 bases and J dropped 6; count of bases not matched to a gene: 10. The chain recombines TRBV18 with TRBJ2-1; the match to TRBD1 covers 9 bases. Sequenced sample: PBMCs. The sequence came from a human donor with T large granular lymphocyte leukemia. Some clones in this sample may be carry-over from other donors' samples. CDR3 bases: TGTGCCAGCTCACGGGGGACAGGGACCTCGGGCAATGAGCAGTTCTTC. Its translation is CASSRGTGTSGNEQFF.